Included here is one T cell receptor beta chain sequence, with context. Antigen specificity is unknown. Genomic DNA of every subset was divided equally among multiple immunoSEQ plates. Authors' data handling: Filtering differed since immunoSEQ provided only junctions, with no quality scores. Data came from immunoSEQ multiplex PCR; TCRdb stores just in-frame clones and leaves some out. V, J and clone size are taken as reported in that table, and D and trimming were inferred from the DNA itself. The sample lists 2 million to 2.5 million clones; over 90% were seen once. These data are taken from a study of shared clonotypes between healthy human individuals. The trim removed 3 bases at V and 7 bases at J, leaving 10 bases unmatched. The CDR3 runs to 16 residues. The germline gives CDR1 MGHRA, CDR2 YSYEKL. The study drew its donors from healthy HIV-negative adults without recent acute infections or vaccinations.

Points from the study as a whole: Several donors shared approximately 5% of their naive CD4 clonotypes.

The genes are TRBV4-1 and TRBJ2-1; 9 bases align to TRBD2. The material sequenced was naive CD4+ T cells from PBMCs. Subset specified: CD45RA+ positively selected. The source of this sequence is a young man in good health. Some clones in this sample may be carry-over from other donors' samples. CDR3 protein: CASSQPGLASGNEQFF. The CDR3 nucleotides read TGCGCCAGCAGCCAGCCGGGACTAGCATCTGGTAATGAGCAGTTCTTC.